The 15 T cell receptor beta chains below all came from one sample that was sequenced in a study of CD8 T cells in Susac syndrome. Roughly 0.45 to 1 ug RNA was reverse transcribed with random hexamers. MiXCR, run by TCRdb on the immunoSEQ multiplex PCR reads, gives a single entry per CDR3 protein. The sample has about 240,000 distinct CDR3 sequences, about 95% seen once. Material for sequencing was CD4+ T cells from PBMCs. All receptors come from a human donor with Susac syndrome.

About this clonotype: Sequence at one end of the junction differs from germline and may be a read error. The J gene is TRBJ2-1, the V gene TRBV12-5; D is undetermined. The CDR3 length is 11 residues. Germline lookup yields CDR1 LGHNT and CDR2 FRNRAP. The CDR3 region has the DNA TGTGCTAGTGGCCTCTACCATGAGCAGTTCTTC. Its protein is CASGLYHEQFF.

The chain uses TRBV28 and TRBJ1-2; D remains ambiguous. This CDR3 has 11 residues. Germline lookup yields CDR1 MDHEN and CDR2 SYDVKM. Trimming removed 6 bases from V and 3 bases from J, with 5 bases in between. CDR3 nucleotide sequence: TGTGCCAGCAGGGGAGACTATGGCTACACCTTC. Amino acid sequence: CASRGDYGYTF.

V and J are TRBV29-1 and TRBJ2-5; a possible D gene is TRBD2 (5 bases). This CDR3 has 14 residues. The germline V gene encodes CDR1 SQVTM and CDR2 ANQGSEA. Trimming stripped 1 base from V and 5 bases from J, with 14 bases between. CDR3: CSVEVGRRGETQYF. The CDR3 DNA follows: TGCAGCGTTGAAGTGGGCCGACGAGGGGAGACCCAGTACTTC.

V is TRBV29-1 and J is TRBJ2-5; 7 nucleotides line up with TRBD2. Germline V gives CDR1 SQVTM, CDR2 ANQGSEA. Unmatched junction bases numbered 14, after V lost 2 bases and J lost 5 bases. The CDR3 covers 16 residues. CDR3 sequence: CSVEHFTGGRGETQYF. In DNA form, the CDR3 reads TGCAGCGTTGAACACTTTACAGGCGGGAGAGGTGAGACCCAGTACTTC.

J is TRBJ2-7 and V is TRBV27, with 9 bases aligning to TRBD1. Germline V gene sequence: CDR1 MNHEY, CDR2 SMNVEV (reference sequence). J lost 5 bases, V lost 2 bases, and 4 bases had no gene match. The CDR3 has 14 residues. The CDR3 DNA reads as TGTGCCAGCAGTTTAGGACAGGGGACCGACGAGCAGTACTTC. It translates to CASSLGQGTDEQYF.

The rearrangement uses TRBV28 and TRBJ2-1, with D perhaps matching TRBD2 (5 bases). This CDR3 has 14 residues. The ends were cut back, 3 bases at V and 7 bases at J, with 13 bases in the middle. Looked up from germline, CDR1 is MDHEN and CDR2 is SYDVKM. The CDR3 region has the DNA TGTGCCAGCAGTTTCGAGGGAGCACGAAATGAGCAGTTCTTC. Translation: CASSFEGARNEQFF.

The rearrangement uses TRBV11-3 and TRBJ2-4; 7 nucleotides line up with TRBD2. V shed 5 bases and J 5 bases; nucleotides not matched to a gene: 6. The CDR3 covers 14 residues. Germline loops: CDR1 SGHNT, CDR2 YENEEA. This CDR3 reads CASSPWTSQNIQYF. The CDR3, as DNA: TGTGCCAGCAGCCCCTGGACTAGTCAAAACATTCAGTACTTC.

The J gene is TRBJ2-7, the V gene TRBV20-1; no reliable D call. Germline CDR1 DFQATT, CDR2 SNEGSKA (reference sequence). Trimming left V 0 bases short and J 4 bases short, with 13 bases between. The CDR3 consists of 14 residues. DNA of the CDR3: TGCAGTGCTAGAGATCCGCTAGGGAATTACGAGCAGTACTTC. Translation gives CSARDPLGNYEQYF.

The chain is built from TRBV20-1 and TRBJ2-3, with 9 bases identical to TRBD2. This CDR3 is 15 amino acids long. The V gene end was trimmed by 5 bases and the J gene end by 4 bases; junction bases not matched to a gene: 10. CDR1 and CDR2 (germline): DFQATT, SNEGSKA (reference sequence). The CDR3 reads CSAPHSGSYADTQYF. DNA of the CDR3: TGCAGTGCTCCCCATAGCGGGAGCTACGCAGATACGCAGTATTTT.

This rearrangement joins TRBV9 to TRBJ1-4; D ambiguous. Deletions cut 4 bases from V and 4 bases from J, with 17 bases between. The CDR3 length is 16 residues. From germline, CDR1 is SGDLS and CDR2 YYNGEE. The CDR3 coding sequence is TGTGCCAGCAGCCTTACGGGAACAGCTCTTAATGAAAAACTGTTTTTT. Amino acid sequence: CASSLTGTALNEKLFF. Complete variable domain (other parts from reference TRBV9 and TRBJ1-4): DSGVTQTPKHLITATGQRVTLRCSPRSGDLSVYWYQQSLDQGLQFLIQYYNGEERAKGNILERFSAQQFPDLHSELNLSSLELGDSALYFCASSLTGTALNEKLFFGSGTQLSVL.

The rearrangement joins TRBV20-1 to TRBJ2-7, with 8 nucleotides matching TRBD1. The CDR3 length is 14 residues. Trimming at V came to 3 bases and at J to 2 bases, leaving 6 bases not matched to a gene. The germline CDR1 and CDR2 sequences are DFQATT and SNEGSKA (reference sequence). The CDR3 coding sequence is TGCAGTGCTAGTTTGTCGGACAGGGCCTACGAGCAGTACTTC. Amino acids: CSASLSDRAYEQYF.

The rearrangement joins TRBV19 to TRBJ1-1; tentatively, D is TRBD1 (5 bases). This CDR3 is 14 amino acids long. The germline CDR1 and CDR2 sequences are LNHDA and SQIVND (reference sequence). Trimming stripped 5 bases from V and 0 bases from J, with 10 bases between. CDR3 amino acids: CASSPQAMNTEAFF. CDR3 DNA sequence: TGTGCCAGTAGTCCACAGGCCATGAACACTGAAGCTTTCTTT.

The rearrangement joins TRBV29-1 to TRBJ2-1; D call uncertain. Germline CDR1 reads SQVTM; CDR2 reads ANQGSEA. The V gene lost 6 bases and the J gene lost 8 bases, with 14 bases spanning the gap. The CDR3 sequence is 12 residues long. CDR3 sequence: CSVHRSPDEQFF. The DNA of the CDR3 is TGCAGCGTCCACAGATCTCCGGATGAGCAGTTCTTC.

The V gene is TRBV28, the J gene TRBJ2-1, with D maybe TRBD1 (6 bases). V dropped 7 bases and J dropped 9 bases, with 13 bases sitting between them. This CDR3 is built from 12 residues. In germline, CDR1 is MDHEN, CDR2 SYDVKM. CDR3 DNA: TGTGCCAGCATGGTCAGGGGCACTGAGCAGTTCTTC. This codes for CASMVRGTEQFF.

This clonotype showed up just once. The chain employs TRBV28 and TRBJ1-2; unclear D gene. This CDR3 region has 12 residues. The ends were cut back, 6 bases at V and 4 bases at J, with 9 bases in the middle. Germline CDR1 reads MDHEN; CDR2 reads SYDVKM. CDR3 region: CASSKRRYGYTF. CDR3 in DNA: TGTGCCAGCAGCAAAAGACGCTATGGCTACACCTTC.